The 25 T cell receptor beta chains reported below all come from one sample, sequenced in a study of blood T cells in healthy people across ages. Through a sample-barcoded 5' primer and a J-beta primer mix, a second PCR was run for roughly 7 to 12 cycles. From the 5' RACE reads, TCRdb called clonotypes with MiXCR, one entry per CDR3 protein. Counted here are roughly 1.4 million distinct CDR3 sequences, 55% to 75% occurring once; the ten biggest clones make up over 5.5%. Sample: blood. These receptors came from a man younger than 35 in good health.

The rearrangement links TRBV7-9 to TRBJ2-1, with 10 bases matching TRBD2. Germline loops: CDR1 SEHNR, CDR2 FQNEAQ (reference sequence). This CDR3 is built from 15 residues. V shed 1 base, J shed 8 bases, and the junction held 5 bases outside the gene matches. DNA of the CDR3: TGTGCCAGCAGCTTAGTGTTAGCGGGAGGCGATGAGCAGTTCTTC. This codes for CASSLVLAGGDEQFF.

V is TRBV2 and J is TRBJ2-7; D call uncertain. Germline V gene lookup returns CDR1 SNHLY and CDR2 FYNNEI. The CDR3 is 16 amino acids. V was clipped by 7 bases and J by 10 bases, with 29 bases between them. CDR3 nucleotides: TGTGCCAGCAAGAAGGATAGGGCCACGGGCGAATCCGAACAGTACTTC. Translated, it gives CASKKDRATGESEQYF.

The V and J genes are TRBV4-3 and TRBJ2-3; D not certain. This CDR3 has 15 residues. CDR1 LGHNA and CDR2 YSLEER come from the germline V gene. Trimming removed 0 bases at V and 2 bases at J, with 9 bases between. CDR3 nucleotides: TGCGCCAGCAGCCAAGATTGGCCTAACACAGATACGCAGTATTTT. Encoded protein: CASSQDWPNTDTQYF.

J is TRBJ2-4 and V is TRBV6-6, with D possibly being TRBD1 or TRBD2 (7 bases each). The J call may be in error: the DNA end matches TRBJ2-7 better. Germline V gene lookup returns CDR1 MNHNY and CDR2 SVGAGI (reference sequence). This CDR3 has 14 residues. CDR3 loop: CASGRDRTTYEQYF. In DNA form, the CDR3 reads TGTGCCAGCGGGAGGGACAGAACAACCTACGAGCAGTACTTC.

This chain links TRBV27 with TRBJ2-2, with no clear D. The V gene's germline CDR1 is MNHEY and CDR2 SMNVEV (reference sequence). This CDR3 has 13 amino acids. Trimming pared 6 bases from V and 5 bases from J, leaving 10 bases between. As DNA, the CDR3 is TGTGCCAGCAGACTCCAGCATACCGGGGAGCTGTTTTTT. Its protein is CASRLQHTGELFF.

V gene TRBV15 combines with J gene TRBJ1-5, with TRBD1 as a possible D gene (5 bases). Per the germline V gene, CDR1 is LNHNV and CDR2 is YYDKDF (reference sequence). CDR3 length equals 17 residues. Between the trimmed V and J ends, which lost 0 bases and 5 bases, there was a span of 17 bases. The DNA for the CDR3 is TGTGCCACCAGCAGAGACGGACCCACTCAGGGATATCAGCCCCAGCATTTT. This sequence encodes CATSRDGPTQGYQPQHF.

This clonotype was seen only a few times. The rearrangement links TRBV29-1 to TRBJ2-2; tentatively, D is TRBD1 (6 bases). Trimming removed 5 bases from V and 4 bases from J, with 17 bases in between. Per the germline V gene, CDR1 is SQVTM and CDR2 is ANQGSEA. CDR3 length: 15 amino acids. DNA of the CDR3: TGCAGCGTTTTGTTGGGGACACTAATCACCGGGGAGCTGTTTTTT. Residues: CSVLLGTLITGELFF.

This clonotype was recorded once. This chain links TRBV29-1 with TRBJ1-1; D remains unclear. This CDR3 has 13 amino acids. The ends were cut back, 2 bases at V and 5 bases at J, with 12 bases in the middle. Germline V CDR1 and CDR2: SQVTM, ANQGSEA. The CDR3 DNA sequence: TGCAGCGTTGAACAGCCCTTAGGGACTGAAGCTTTCTTT. It translates to CSVEQPLGTEAFF.

The CDR3 DNA is TGTGCCAGCAGTCCCTCCCCGGGCCCGCTAAGGAATGAGCAGTTCTTC. Its translation is CASSPSPGPLRNEQFF. The genes are TRBV27 and TRBJ2-1; no firm D call. The CDR3 covers 16 residues. The V gene lost 5 bases and the J gene lost 7 bases, with 21 bases spanning the gap. Germline V gives CDR1 MNHEY, CDR2 SMNVEV (reference sequence).

The V call is TRBV7-9, the J call TRBJ1-1, with TRBD1 matching 7 bases. Germline CDR1 SEHNR, CDR2 FQNEAQ (reference sequence). V lost 4 bases, J lost 1 base, and 6 bases stayed unmatched. The CDR3 loop spans 15 amino acids. In DNA, the CDR3 is TGTGCCAGCAGCTCGCAGACAGGGAAGAACACTGAAGCTTTCTTT. Its translation is CASSSQTGKNTEAFF.

This chain links TRBV12-3 or TRBV12-4 with TRBJ1-1, with a possible D match to TRBD1 (6 bases). The CDR3 has 14 residues. Trimming took off 3 bases at V and 3 bases at J, with 11 bases between the two ends. The DNA of the CDR3 is TGTGCCAGCAGTTTCCCAGGGGTGGACACTGAAGCTTTCTTT. Translated, it gives CASSFPGVDTEAFF.

This chain links TRBV5-6 with TRBJ2-5, with TRBD2 matching 16 bases. Per the germline V gene, CDR1 is SGHDT and CDR2 is YYEEEE. Trimming removed 4 bases from V and 0 bases from J; junction bases left unmatched: 6. The CDR3 sequence is 18 residues long. CDR3 coding DNA: TGTGCCAGCAGCACAGGGACTAGCGGGGGGGCGTACCAAGAGACCCAGTACTTC. This gives the protein CASSTGTSGGAYQETQYF.

This chain connects TRBV5-1 to TRBJ2-7; TRBD1 matches 10 bases. Matching the DNA end better, TRBJ2-1 makes the J call doubtful. The CDR3 consists of 16 residues. Per germline, CDR1 SGHRS and CDR2 YFSETQ. CDR3 sequence reads: CASSSWDRGDRNEQFF. The CDR3 DNA reads TGCGCCAGCAGCTCCTGGGACAGGGGCGATAGGAATGAGCAGTTCTTC.

The rearrangement links TRBV29-1 to TRBJ2-4; tentatively, D is TRBD1 or TRBD2 (5 bases each). This CDR3 has 13 residues. Per the germline V gene, CDR1 is SQVTM and CDR2 is ANQGSEA. The V end was cut by 3 bases, the J end by 9 bases, with 15 bases between. For the CDR3, the DNA is TGCAGCGTTGAGGGACGGGCCATGGCCATTCAGTACTTC. It is translated as CSVEGRAMAIQYF.

The chain is built from TRBV28 and TRBJ2-1; D tentatively reads TRBD1 or TRBD2 (6 bases each). CDR1 MDHEN and CDR2 SYDVKM come from the germline V gene. CDR3 length: 16 amino acids. V lost 6 bases and J lost 0, with 15 bases in between. CDR3: CASREGGSGSYNEQFF. The CDR3 coding sequence is TGTGCCAGCAGGGAAGGGGGGAGCGGCTCCTACAATGAGCAGTTCTTC.

Turning to this clonotype: The junction and the germline gene differ at one end; a read error may be behind it. J is TRBJ2-1 and V is TRBV7-9; D is ambiguous. This CDR3 region has 14 residues. Germline loops: CDR1 SEHNR, CDR2 FQNEAQ (reference sequence). The CDR3 nucleotides are TGTGCCAGCAGCTCCCCGGACCACCTCAATAAGCAGTTCTTC. Amino acid sequence: CASSSPDHLNKQFF.

This clonotype was detected a few times. The rearrangement links TRBV5-1 to TRBJ2-3; 10 positions match TRBD1. This CDR3 comprises 15 residues. CDR1 SGHRS and CDR2 YFSETQ come from the germline V gene. V was clipped by 5 bases and J by 3 bases; unmatched bases: 6. The CDR3 sequence is CASSADRGLTDTQYF. Here the CDR3 DNA reads TGCGCCAGCAGTGCCGACAGGGGGCTTACAGATACGCAGTATTTT.

The chain carries TRBV4-3 and TRBJ2-4; D is ambiguous. The length of the CDR3 is 17 residues. Trimming left V 1 base short and J 1 base short, with 14 bases between. In germline, CDR1 is LGHNA, CDR2 YSLEER. The CDR3: CASSQGRPRPAKNIQYF. The CDR3 DNA sequence: TGCGCCAGCAGCCAAGGACGTCCCCGTCCCGCCAAAAACATTCAGTACTTC.

V and J are TRBV24-1 and TRBJ1-4; no clear D gene. From germline, CDR1 is KGHDR and CDR2 SFDVKD. The CDR3 loop spans 14 amino acids. Between the trimmed V and J ends, which lost 3 bases and 5 bases, there was a span of 9 bases. The CDR3: CATSDTGLNEKLFF. CDR3 bases: TGTGCCACCAGTGATACCGGCCTCAATGAAAAACTGTTTTTT.

This clonotype has only a few counts. The chain joins TRBV29-1 to TRBJ2-3; maybe TRBD2 (5 bases). From germline, CDR1 is SQVTM and CDR2 ANQGSEA. V lost 6 bases to trimming and J lost 2 bases, with 12 bases between them. The CDR3 covers 13 residues. CDR3 loop: CSVDSSNTDTQYF. CDR3 DNA sequence: TGCAGCGTGGACTCCTCTAACACAGATACGCAGTATTTT.

The CDR3 here is CASSQDRLPGTDTQYF. For the CDR3, the DNA is TGCGCCAGCAGCCAAGATCGGCTACCAGGCACAGATACGCAGTATTTT. J is TRBJ2-3 and V is TRBV4-3; no reliable D call. V lost 0 bases to trimming and J lost 1 base, with 11 bases between them. CDR1 is LGHNA, CDR2 YSLEER, per germline. The CDR3 has 16 residues.

The chain couples TRBV29-1 to TRBJ2-5; D is unclear. V lost 4 bases and J lost 4, with 13 bases in between. The germline gives CDR1 SQVTM, CDR2 ANQGSEA. The CDR3 extends over 13 amino acids. CDR3 DNA sequence: TGCAGCGTTGTATTCCGAGTGAGAGAGACCCAGTACTTC. This gives the protein CSVVFRVRETQYF.

There are a few counts of this clonotype. This chain links TRBV4-3 with TRBJ1-2; 8 bases align to TRBD1. Germline CDR1 reads LGHNA; CDR2 reads YSLEER. This CDR3 is built from 15 residues. With 3 bases clipped from V and 0 bases from J, the junction kept 3 bases outside the gene matches. CDR3 bases: TGCGCCAGCAGCCAGGACAGGGAACCTAACTATGGCTACACCTTC. Protein sequence: CASSQDREPNYGYTF.

The chain couples TRBV2 to TRBJ1-2, with D possibly TRBD1 on 5 matching bases. The CDR3 has 15 amino acids. Germline V CDR1 and CDR2: SNHLY, FYNNEI. V lost 3 bases and J lost 2, with 13 bases in between. The CDR3 is CASSDLANRNYGYTF. Here the CDR3 DNA reads TGTGCCAGCAGTGATTTAGCGAACAGGAACTATGGCTACACCTTC.

The chain carries TRBV9 and TRBJ2-7; 9 positions match TRBD2. CDR3 length: 19 amino acids. Germline V gene data show CDR1 as SGDLS and CDR2 as YYNGEE. V shed 4 bases, J shed 0 bases, and the junction held 17 bases outside the gene matches. CDR3 nucleotide sequence: TGTGCCAGCAGCCCTTCCGCGGGTAGCGGGGGCCTAAGCTCCTACGAGCAGTACTTC. Translation: CASSPSAGSGGLSSYEQYF.